The clone carrying this T cell receptor beta chain was seen a few times. The sample belongs to a study of T cell responses to AZD1222 COVID-19 vaccine. The germline gives CDR1 SGHTA, CDR2 FQGNSA. Trimming stripped 5 bases from V and 2 bases from J, with 12 bases between. This CDR3 region has 14 residues. The protocol was immunoSEQ multiplex PCR, while the TCRdb copy is restricted to in-frame clones and leaves out a portion. The sample shows approximately 190,000 clones, approximately 90% of them seen only once. The V call is TRBV7-2, the J call TRBJ1-1; D is unclear. The sequencing here drew on peripheral blood, taken on day 0 of AZD1222 vaccination. This TCR was sampled from an adult in good health. The CDR3 is CASSQSTTNTEAFF. The CDR3 DNA reads as TGTGCCAGCAGCCAGAGCACTACAAACACTGAAGCTTTCTTT.